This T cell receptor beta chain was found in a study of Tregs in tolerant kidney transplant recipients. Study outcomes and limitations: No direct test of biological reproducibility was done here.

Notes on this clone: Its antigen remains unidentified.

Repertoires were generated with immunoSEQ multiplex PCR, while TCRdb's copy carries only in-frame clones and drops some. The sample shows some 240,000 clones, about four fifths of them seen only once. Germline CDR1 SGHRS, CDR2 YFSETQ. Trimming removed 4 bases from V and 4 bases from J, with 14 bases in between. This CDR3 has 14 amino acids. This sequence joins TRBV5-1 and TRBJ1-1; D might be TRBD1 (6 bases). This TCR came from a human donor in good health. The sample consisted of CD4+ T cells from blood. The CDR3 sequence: CASSLQGTPTEAFF. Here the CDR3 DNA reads TGCGCCAGCAGCCTGCAGGGGACCCCCACTGAAGCTTTCTTT.